This is a list of T cell receptor beta chains from one sample in a study of T-cell memory formation after mild COVID-19. MiXCR, run by TCRdb on the 5' RACE reads, gives a single entry per CDR3 protein. The sample records about 350,000 distinct CDR3 sequences, around 28% being singletons. The specimen was PBMCs or a T cell subset sorted from them (not recorded which). All receptors come from an adult woman who had mild COVID-19 (a few samples of this study predate the infection). Cell type and time point are not known. The CDR3 runs from the conserved cysteine through the conserved F or W. The D gene is left open where the match is weak. Clone sizes are given selectively: once, few, many, or a class where the clone is expanded.

abundance,j_gene,v_gene,d_gene,CDR3nt,CDR3aa
NA,TRBJ1-5,TRBV12-3/TRBV12-4,NA,TGTGCCAGCAGCCTCAGGACAGCTTTCAATCAGCCCCAGCATTTT,CASSLRTAFNQPQHF
NA,TRBJ1-4,TRBV19,NA,TGTGCCAGTAGTCGTCAGACAAATGAAAAACTGTTTTTT,CASSRQTNEKLFF
NA,TRBJ2-5,TRBV11-2,TRBD2,TGTGCCAGCAGTCGAAGACTAGCGGGGTCCCAAGAGACCCAGTACTTC,CASSRRLAGSQETQYF
NA,TRBJ2-5,TRBV29-1,NA,TGCAGCGTGGTCAGGGGAAGCGGAGAGACCCAGTACTTC,CSVVRGSGETQYF
NA,TRBJ2-2,TRBV4-2,NA,TGTGCCAGCAGCCAACATAGTAGCGGCGGGGAGCTGTTTTTT,CASSQHSSGGELFF
few,TRBJ2-1,TRBV6-1,NA,TGTGCCAGCAGGCAGAGCTCGAGCAATGAGCAGTTCTTC,CASRQSSSNEQFF
NA,TRBJ2-3,TRBV5-6,TRBD2,TGTGCCAGCAGCTTGGGGACTAGCGGGAGCGCAGATACGCAGTATTTT,CASSLGTSGSADTQYF
NA,TRBJ2-3,TRBV19,TRBD2,TGTGCCAGTAGTAACTCCCTGACTAGCGGGAGCACAGATACGCAGTATTTT,CASSNSLTSGSTDTQYF
few,TRBJ1-2,TRBV12-3/TRBV12-4,NA,TGTGCCAGCAGCCCCCCTCGTTTAGTGGACAGCTATGGCTACACCTTC,CASSPPRLVDSYGYTF
NA,TRBJ2-7,TRBV10-3,NA,TGTGCCATCAGTGATATCGGGGGGCTCTACGAGCAGTACTTC,CAISDIGGLYEQYF
NA,TRBJ2-1,TRBV24-1,NA,TGTGCCACCAGTGATTTCCAAGCGTCTGAGCAGTTCTTC,CATSDFQASEQFF
NA,TRBJ2-1,TRBV3-1,TRBD2,TGTGCCAGCAGGCACGCTCTAGCGGGAGCATATGAGCAGTTCTTC,CASRHALAGAYEQFF
few,TRBJ2-5,TRBV7-9,NA,TGTGCCAGCAGCCCGGGTGGGGGCAGTCGCCTACCGGGGTTGGAGACCCAGTACTTC,CASSPGGGSRLPGLETQYF
few,TRBJ2-2,TRBV30,TRBD2,TGTGCCTGGAGTGTACGGACTAGCGGTACCGGGGAGCTGTTTTTT,CAWSVRTSGTGELFF
NA,TRBJ2-5,TRBV20-1,NA,TGCAGTGCTAGATGGGGCCCCCAAGAGACCAAGTACTTC,CSARWGPQETKYF
NA,TRBJ1-5,TRBV7-3,NA,TGTGCCAGCAGCCTCCAGAGAAATCAGCCCCAGCATTTT,CASSLQRNQPQHF
few,TRBJ2-7,TRBV7-8,NA,TGTGCCAGCAGCTTAGCGTTTAGCGGCCCCCGTGGCTACGAGCAGTACTTC,CASSLAFSGPRGYEQYF
NA,TRBJ2-7,TRBV7-8,TRBD2,TGTGCCAGCAGCCTGGAGCGGGGGATCTCCTACGAGCAGTACTTC,CASSLERGISYEQYF
NA,TRBJ1-1,TRBV6-2/TRBV6-3,NA,TGTGCCAGCAGTAAATATGGGGGTTTCTACACTGAAGCTTTCTTT,CASSKYGGFYTEAFF
NA,TRBJ2-2,TRBV7-3,NA,TGTGCCAGCAGTTTTTCGGGAGAAGGGACCGGGGAGCTGTTTTTT,CASSFSGEGTGELFF
few,TRBJ2-3,TRBV7-2,NA,TGTGCCAGCAGCTTAGTCGGCAGGGTTGGAGATACGCAGTATTTT,CASSLVGRVGDTQYF
few,TRBJ1-2,TRBV5-1,TRBD1,TGCGCCAGCAGCTTCAGGGACAGGGACTCAGGCTACACCTTC,CASSFRDRDSGYTF
few,TRBJ2-1,TRBV4-1,NA,TGCGCCAGCAGCCAAGAATCTAGCCAGGGCTATGAGCAGTTCTTC,CASSQESSQGYEQFF
NA,TRBJ1-2,TRBV7-2,TRBD1,TGTGCCAGCAGCTTAGTTGGGACAGGAAATAACTATGGCTACACCTTC,CASSLVGTGNNYGYTF
NA,TRBJ2-3,TRBV20-1,TRBD2,TGCAGTGCTATTGGGACTAGCGGGAGGGCGGCAGATACGCAGTATTTT,CSAIGTSGRAADTQYF
NA,TRBJ2-2,TRBV9,NA,TGTGCCAGCAGCCCACGTTTAACGCAGTGGACGGCTAACACCGGGGAGCTGTTTTTT,CASSPRLTQWTANTGELFF
NA,TRBJ2-2,TRBV12-3/TRBV12-4,TRBD1,TGTGCCAGCAGCCAACAGGGGGTGGCGAACACCGGGGAGCTGTTTTTT,CASSQQGVANTGELFF
NA,TRBJ2-7,TRBV7-6,TRBD1,TGTGCCAGCAGCCCCACTCGGACAGGGGGCATTTTC,CASSPTRTGGIF
NA,TRBJ1-2,TRBV7-2,TRBD1,TGTGCCAGCAGAAGGACAGGGGCAGACTATGGCTACACCTTC,CASRRTGADYGYTF
few,TRBJ2-5,TRBV4-3,NA,TGCGCCAGCAGCCAAGATAGGGGGGGACAAGAGACCCAGTACTTC,CASSQDRGGQETQYF
few,TRBJ2-1,TRBV3-1,TRBD2,TGTGCCAGCAGCGAAAGCGGGGACTACAATGAGCAGTTCTTC,CASSESGDYNEQFF
NA,TRBJ1-2,TRBV15,NA,TGTGCCACCAGCAAAAGACAGACGGGGTATGGAGGCTACACCTTC,CATSKRQTGYGGYTF
NA,TRBJ2-2,TRBV6-5,TRBD1,TGTGCCAGCAGGCCAGGGGGATGGACCGGGGAGCTGTTTTTT,CASRPGGWTGELFF
NA,TRBJ1-1,TRBV10-3,NA,TGTGCCATCAGTGAAGGACAGTTCGACTGGAACACTGAAGCTTTCTTT,CAISEGQFDWNTEAFF
NA,TRBJ2-1,TRBV7-9,TRBD1,TGTGCCAGCAGCTCCCCGCGGGACAGGGCAAGCAATGAGCAGTTCTTC,CASSSPRDRASNEQFF
NA,TRBJ2-7,TRBV24-1,TRBD2,TGTGCCACTGCAACGGGGGGAGAAGACGAGCAGTACTTC,CATATGGEDEQYF
NA,TRBJ2-2,TRBV4-1,TRBD2,TGCGCCAGCAGCCAAGATGGGGTACCGGGACTAGCAAACACCGGGGAGCTGTTTTTT,CASSQDGVPGLANTGELFF
few,TRBJ2-5,TRBV24-1,TRBD2,TGTGCCACAAGCCCTACTAGCGGGGCCCAAGAGACCCAGTACTTC,CATSPTSGAQETQYF
once,TRBJ2-3,TRBV4-2,TRBD2,TGTGCCAGCAGCCAAGATGCGGATAGGCTAGCGGGATCGCCCCGCACAGATACGCAGTATTTT,CASSQDADRLAGSPRTDTQYF
NA,TRBJ2-1,TRBV24-1,NA,TGTGCCACTGCCAGGGGACTCTCCTACAATGAGCAGTTCTTC,CATARGLSYNEQFF